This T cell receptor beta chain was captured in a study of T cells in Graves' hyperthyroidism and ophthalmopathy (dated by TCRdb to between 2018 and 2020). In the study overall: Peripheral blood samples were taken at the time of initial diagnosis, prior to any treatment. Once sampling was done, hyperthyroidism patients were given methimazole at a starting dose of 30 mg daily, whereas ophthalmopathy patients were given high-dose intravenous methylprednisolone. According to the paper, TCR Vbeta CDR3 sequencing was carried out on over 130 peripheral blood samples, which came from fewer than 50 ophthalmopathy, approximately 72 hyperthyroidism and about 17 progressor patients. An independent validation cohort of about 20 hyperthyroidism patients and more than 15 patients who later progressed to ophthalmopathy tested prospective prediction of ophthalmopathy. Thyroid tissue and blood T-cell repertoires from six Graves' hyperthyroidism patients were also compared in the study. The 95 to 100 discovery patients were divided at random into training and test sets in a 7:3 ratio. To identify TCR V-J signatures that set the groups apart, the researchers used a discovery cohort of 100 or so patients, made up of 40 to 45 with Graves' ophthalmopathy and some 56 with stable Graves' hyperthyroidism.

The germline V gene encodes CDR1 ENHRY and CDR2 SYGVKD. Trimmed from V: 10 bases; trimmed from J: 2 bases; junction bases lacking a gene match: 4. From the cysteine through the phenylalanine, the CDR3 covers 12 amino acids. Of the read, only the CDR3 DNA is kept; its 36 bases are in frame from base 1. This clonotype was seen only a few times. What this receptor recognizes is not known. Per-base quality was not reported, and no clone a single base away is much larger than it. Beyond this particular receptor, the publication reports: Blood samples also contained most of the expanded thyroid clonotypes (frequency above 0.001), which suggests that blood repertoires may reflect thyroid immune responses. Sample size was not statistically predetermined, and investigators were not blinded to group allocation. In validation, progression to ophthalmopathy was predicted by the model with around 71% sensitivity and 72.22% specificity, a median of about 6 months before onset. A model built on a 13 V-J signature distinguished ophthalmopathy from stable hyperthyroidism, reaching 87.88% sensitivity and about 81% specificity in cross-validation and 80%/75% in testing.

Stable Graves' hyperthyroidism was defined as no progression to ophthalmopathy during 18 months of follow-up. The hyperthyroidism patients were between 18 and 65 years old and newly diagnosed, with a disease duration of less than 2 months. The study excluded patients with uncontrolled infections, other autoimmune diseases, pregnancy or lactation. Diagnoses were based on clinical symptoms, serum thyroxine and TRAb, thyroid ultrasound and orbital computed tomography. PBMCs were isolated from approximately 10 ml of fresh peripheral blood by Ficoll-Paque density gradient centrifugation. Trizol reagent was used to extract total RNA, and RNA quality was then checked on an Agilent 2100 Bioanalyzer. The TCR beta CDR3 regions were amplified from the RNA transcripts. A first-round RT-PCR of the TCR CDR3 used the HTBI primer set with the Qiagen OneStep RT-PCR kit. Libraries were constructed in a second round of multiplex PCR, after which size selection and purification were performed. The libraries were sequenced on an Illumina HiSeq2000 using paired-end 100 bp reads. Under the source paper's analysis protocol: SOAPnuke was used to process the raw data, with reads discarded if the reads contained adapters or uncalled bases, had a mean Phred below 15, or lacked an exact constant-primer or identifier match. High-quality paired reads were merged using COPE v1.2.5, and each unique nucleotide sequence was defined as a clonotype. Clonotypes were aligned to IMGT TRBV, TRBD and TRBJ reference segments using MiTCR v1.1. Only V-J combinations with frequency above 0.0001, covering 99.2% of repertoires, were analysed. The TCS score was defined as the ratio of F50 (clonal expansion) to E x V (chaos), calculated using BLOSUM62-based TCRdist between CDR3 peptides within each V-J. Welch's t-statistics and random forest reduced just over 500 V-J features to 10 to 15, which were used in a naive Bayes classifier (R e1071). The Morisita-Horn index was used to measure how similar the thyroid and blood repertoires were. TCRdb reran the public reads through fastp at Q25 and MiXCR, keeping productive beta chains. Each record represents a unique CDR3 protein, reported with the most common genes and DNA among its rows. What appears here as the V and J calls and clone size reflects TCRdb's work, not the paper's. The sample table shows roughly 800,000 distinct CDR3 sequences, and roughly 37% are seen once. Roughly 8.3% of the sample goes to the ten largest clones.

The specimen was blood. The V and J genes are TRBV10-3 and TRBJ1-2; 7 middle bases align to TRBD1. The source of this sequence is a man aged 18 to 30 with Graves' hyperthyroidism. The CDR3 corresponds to CATGTANYGYTF. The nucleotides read TGTGCCACCGGGACAGCAAACTATGGCTACACCTTC.